The TCR beta chain described here comes from a study of CD8 T cells in Susac syndrome. Random hexamers served to reverse transcribe roughly 0.45 to 1 ug RNA. Each CDR3 protein is one row after TCRdb ran MiXCR on the immunoSEQ multiplex PCR reads. The sample contains 71,000 or so distinct CDR3 sequences, around 93% of which appear only once. Between the trimmed V and J ends, which lost 1 base and 5 bases, there was a span of 13 bases. The length of the CDR3 is 15 residues. Germline CDR1 reads SGHAT; CDR2 reads FQNNGV. All included Susac syndrome patients satisfied recently defined diagnostic criteria for definite or probable disease.

The chain recombines TRBV11-2 with TRBJ2-3, with D perhaps matching TRBD2 (5 bases). The source is a human donor with Susac syndrome. Sequenced sample: CD4+ T cells from PBMCs. CDR3 amino acids: CASSLGRGGVDTQYF. The DNA of the CDR3 is TGTGCCAGCAGCTTAGGGCGTGGAGGAGTAGATACGCAGTATTTT.